The 32 T cell receptor beta chains in this list originate from one sample, sequenced in a study of CDR3 diversity in severe acne. TCRdb reanalysed the PCR reads using MiXCR and keeps one entry per CDR3 protein. The sample shows more than 85,000 distinct CDR3 sequences, roughly half of them seen only once. The sample consisted of blood. The receptors were sampled from a male donor with acne.

This clonotype was recorded at least ten times. The chain has TRBV19 and TRBJ2-7, with a possible D match to TRBD1 (5 bases). The V end lost 5 bases, the J end lost 6 bases, and 11 bases lay between the germline ends. The CDR3 loop spans 12 amino acids. Germline loops: CDR1 LNHDA, CDR2 SQIVND (reference sequence). CDR3 DNA sequence: TGTGCCAGTAGTGCAGGGTCCGGCGAGCAGTACTTC. It is translated as CASSAGSGEQYF.

This clonotype showed up many times. The J gene is TRBJ1-2, the V gene TRBV2; 9 positions match TRBD1. Unmatched junction bases numbered 10, after V lost 7 bases and J lost 7 bases. CDR1 is SNHLY and CDR2 is FYNNEI in the germline V gene. This CDR3 comprises 14 residues. CDR3 sequence reads: CASTTGGDIFGYTF. As DNA, the CDR3 is TGTGCCAGCACTACAGGGGGCGATATCTTTGGCTACACCTTC.

This clonotype has ten or more counts. The rearrangement uses TRBV5-8 and TRBJ1-3; unclear D gene. Germline V lookup: CDR1 SGHTS, CDR2 YDEGEE. CDR3 length: 16 residues. The V end lost 0 bases, the J end lost 0 bases, and 10 bases lay between the germline ends. The CDR3 region is CASSLGHKDSGNTIYF. Here the CDR3 DNA reads TGTGCCAGCAGCTTGGGACATAAAGACTCTGGAAACACCATATATTTT.

The V call is TRBV7-2, the J call TRBJ2-5; D is unresolved. Trimming pared 6 bases from V and 5 bases from J, leaving 16 bases between. Germline V gene lookup returns CDR1 SGHTA and CDR2 FQGNSA. There are 14 residues in the CDR3. In DNA form, the CDR3 reads TGTGCCAGCAGTCAGGCCCTGCGCCCCGAGACCCAGTACTTC. Residues: CASSQALRPETQYF.

Turning to this clonotype: A much larger clone differs by one base, so this may be a read error. Because it lacks the conserved phenylalanine or tryptophan at the end, this CDR3 is likely a read error. The chain is built from TRBV10-3 and TRBJ2-2; D ambiguous. Germline V lookup: CDR1 ENHRY, CDR2 SYGVKD. Trimming cost V 11 bases and J 6 bases, with 16 bases left between them. The CDR3 is 13 amino acids. The CDR3 DNA reads TGTGCCTCCGGCGGCCAGAAATCCGGGGAGCTGTTTCTT. Amino acids: CASGGQKSGELFL.

This clonotype was picked up one time. The chain employs TRBV28 and TRBJ1-1; D is ambiguous. Trimming took off 3 bases at V and 3 bases at J, with 11 bases between the two ends. The CDR3 length is 14 residues. Germline loops: CDR1 MDHEN, CDR2 SYDVKM. DNA of the CDR3: TGTGCCAGCAGTTTTCCTAGGGATTACACTGAAGCTTTCTTT. It translates to CASSFPRDYTEAFF.

The chain employs TRBV20-1 and TRBJ1-5, with a weak D call TRBD1 (6 bases). CDR1 DFQATT and CDR2 SNEGSKA come from the germline V gene (reference sequence). V dropped 6 bases and J dropped 1 base, with 10 bases sitting between them. The CDR3 consists of 13 residues. CDR3 region: CSAVRGSNQPQHF. The CDR3 region has the DNA TGCAGTGCCGTCAGGGGAAGCAATCAGCCCCAGCATTTT.

Notes on this clonotype: Relative to the germline gene, one junction end is altered; a read error may explain this. The gene calls are TRBV7-9 and TRBJ1-3, with D unclear. In germline, CDR1 is SEHNR, CDR2 FQNEAQ (reference sequence). This CDR3 has 14 amino acids. The CDR3 DNA reads as TGTGCCAGCAGCTTGACCGGGGTTGTGGGCACCATACATTTC. Its protein is CASSLTGVVGTIHF.

V usage is TRBV24-1 and J usage is TRBJ2-5; no clear D. Germline lookup yields CDR1 KGHDR and CDR2 SFDVKD. CDR3 size: 14 residues. V gave up 11 bases and J gave up 8 bases, with 23 bases separating them. Here the CDR3 DNA reads TGTGCCAGCACCCCAATTGAGGCAAAACAAACCCAGTACTTC. Translated: CASTPIEAKQTQYF.

This chain uses TRBV24-1 with TRBJ2-2, with D perhaps assigned TRBD1 or TRBD2 (5 bases each). Germline V CDR1 and CDR2: KGHDR, SFDVKD. The CDR3 covers 13 residues. V lost 5 bases to trimming and J lost 6 bases, with 9 bases between them. The CDR3 here is CATSGGTAGELFF. CDR3 sequence (DNA): TGTGCCACCAGTGGAGGGACCGCCGGGGAGCTGTTTTTT.

This clonotype is deemed medium-sized. The chain couples TRBV11-2 to TRBJ2-1, with D perhaps TRBD2 (5 bases). V was cut by 4 bases and J by 2 bases, with 6 bases left in between. The CDR3 contains 13 residues. Germline values: CDR1 SGHAT, CDR2 FQNNGV. For the CDR3, the DNA is TGTGCCAGCAGCTCGGGGACCTACAATGAGCAGTTCTTC. This gives the protein CASSSGTYNEQFF.

The genes are TRBV10-2 and TRBJ1-6, with D possibly TRBD1 on 6 matching bases. V was shortened by 7 bases and J by 4 bases, with 8 bases between the two germline ends. Germline V gene lookup returns CDR1 WSHSY and CDR2 SAAADI. The CDR3 has 13 amino acids. CDR3: CASTTGYNSPLHF. DNA for the CDR3: TGCGCCAGCACAACAGGGTATAATTCACCCCTCCACTTT.

CDR3 DNA sequence: TGTGCCAGCAGCTCCTTGGGCGGGAGTGCCGGGGAGCTGTTTTTT. This codes for CASSSLGGSAGELFF. The J gene is TRBJ2-2, the V gene TRBV7-1, with TRBD2 matching over 7 bases. TRBV7-1 qualifies as an ORF whose function is uncertain. Unmatched junction bases numbered 7, after V lost 3 bases and J lost 6 bases. The CDR3 has 15 residues.

This clonotype was detected many times. The chain uses TRBV20-1 and TRBJ2-4; D is undetermined. This CDR3 region has 14 residues. Trimming removed 3 bases from V and 0 bases from J, with 9 bases in between. CDR1 DFQATT and CDR2 SNEGSKA come from the germline V gene (reference sequence). The CDR3 DNA follows: TGCAGTGCTAGTTGGAGTCTAGCCAAAAACATTCAGTACTTC. This sequence encodes CSASWSLAKNIQYF.

This chain connects TRBV11-2 to TRBJ2-6, with no clear D. Trimming removed 5 bases from V and 1 base from J, with 9 bases in between. Germline CDR1 reads SGHAT; CDR2 reads FQNNGV. The length of the CDR3 is 15 residues. The CDR3 sequence: CASSLPGSGANVLTF. The DNA of the CDR3 is TGTGCCAGCAGCCTTCCTGGGTCTGGGGCCAACGTCCTGACTTTC. The whole variable domain, remainder taken from reference TRBV11-2 and TRBJ2-6, is EAGVAQSPRYKIIEKRQSVAFWCNPISGHATLYWYQQILGQGPKLLIQFQNNGVVDDSQLPKDRFSAERLKGVDSTLKIQPAKLEDSAVYLCASSLPGSGANVLTFGAGSRLTVL.

The genes are TRBV2 and TRBJ1-6; D is unresolved. The CDR3 has 16 residues. V was shortened by 3 bases and J by 8 bases, with 17 bases between the two germline ends. Germline CDR1 and CDR2: SNHLY and FYNNEI. CDR3 in DNA: TGTGCCAGCAGTGATGCCGTGCGTCGTAGGGATTCACCCCTCCACTTT. This encodes CASSDAVRRRDSPLHF.

The rearrangement joins TRBV25-1 to TRBJ2-2, with D possibly TRBD2 on 5 matching bases. The CDR3 covers 14 residues. CDR1 is MGHDK, CDR2 SYGVNS, per germline. Trimming stripped 7 bases from V and 0 bases from J, with 9 bases between. The CDR3 is CASMPGANTGELFF. CDR3 nucleotide sequence: TGTGCCAGCATGCCCGGGGCGAACACCGGGGAGCTGTTTTTT.

About this clonotype itself: One base away lies a much larger clone, so this may be a sequencing read error. The chain carries TRBV4-1 and TRBJ2-7, with D perhaps matching TRBD1 (7 bases). The germline gives CDR1 MGHRA, CDR2 YSYEKL. This CDR3 comprises 16 residues. The CDR3 loop reads CASSQEGGTAIYEQNF. The DNA for the CDR3 is TGCGCCAGCAGCCAAGAGGGCGGGACAGCGATCTACGAGCAGAACTTC.

This clonotype was seen at least ten times. The rearrangement joins TRBV5-8 to TRBJ2-5; a possible D gene is TRBD2 (5 bases). The CDR3 extends over 15 amino acids. The germline CDR1 and CDR2 sequences are SGHTS and YDEGEE. V was clipped by 2 bases and J by 5 bases, with 16 bases between them. The CDR3 spells CASSFVLGSQETQYF. CDR3 DNA sequence: TGTGCCAGCAGCTTTGTTCTGGGGAGCCAGGAGACCCAGTACTTC.

This clonotype was counted between two and nine times. The chain joins TRBV2 to TRBJ2-7; possibly TRBD1 or TRBD2 for D (5 bases each). Trimming pared 6 bases from V and 3 bases from J, leaving 18 bases between. The CDR3 runs to 15 residues. Germline V CDR1 and CDR2: SNHLY, FYNNEI. CDR3 amino acids: CASRNPLGPSYEQYF. The DNA for the CDR3 is TGTGCCAGCAGGAATCCTCTGGGACCGAGCTACGAGCAGTACTTC.

This clonotype was seen a few times. The gene calls are TRBV3-1 and TRBJ1-2, with no clear D. Germline assignment: CDR1 LGHDT and CDR2 YNNKEL (reference sequence). Trimming took off 1 base at V and 2 bases at J, with 8 bases between the two ends. This CDR3 is 14 amino acids long. The CDR3 reads CASSQVDGNYGYTF. CDR3 nucleotides: TGTGCCAGCAGCCAAGTTGACGGGAACTATGGCTACACCTTC.

This clonotype has only a few counts. V and J are TRBV5-1 and TRBJ1-4, with no clear D. This CDR3 has 15 residues. Germline V gene lookup returns CDR1 SGHRS and CDR2 YFSETQ. V lost 4 bases and J lost 0, with 10 bases in between. This CDR3 reads CASSLSRATNEKLFF. The CDR3 region has the DNA TGCGCCAGCAGCCTTTCCCGCGCAACTAATGAAAAACTGTTTTTT.

V gene TRBV6-1 combines with J gene TRBJ1-2; 9 bases fit TRBD1. The CDR3 has 13 residues. Germline V lookup: CDR1 MNHNS, CDR2 SASEGT. Trimming cost V 6 bases and J 3 bases; bases outside gene matches: 2. Here the CDR3 DNA reads TGTGCCAGCAGGAGGACAGGGGACTATGGCTACACCTTC. Its protein product is CASRRTGDYGYTF.

This clonotype came up once. The chain has TRBV7-2 and TRBJ2-7; D gene unclear. The V and J ends lost 1 base and 0 bases respectively, with 13 bases between them. Germline loops: CDR1 SGHTA, CDR2 FQGNSA. The CDR3 extends over 16 amino acids. CDR3 DNA sequence: TGTGCCAGCAGCTTAGTCTTTGGAGCTACCTCCTACGAGCAGTACTTC. Its translation: CASSLVFGATSYEQYF.

This clonotype has just a few counts. V gene TRBV20-1 combines with J gene TRBJ1-2, with D hard to call. Germline V gene sequence: CDR1 DFQATT, CDR2 SNEGSKA (reference sequence). The CDR3 runs 13 residues. V was cut by 3 bases and J by 3 bases, with 11 bases left in between. This CDR3 reads CSASPGADYGYTF. CDR3 DNA: TGCAGTGCTAGTCCAGGAGCGGACTATGGCTACACCTTC.

This chain joins TRBV25-1 and TRBJ2-7; 8 bases agree with TRBD1. This CDR3 has 13 residues. Trimming at V came to 5 bases and at J to 5 bases, leaving 5 bases not matched to a gene. In germline, CDR1 is MGHDK, CDR2 SYGVNS. CDR3 DNA: TGTGCCAGCAGTCGGGACAGGTACCACGAGCAGTACTTC. This sequence encodes CASSRDRYHEQYF.

The rearrangement joins TRBV7-9 to TRBJ1-6, with a tentative D call TRBD1 (5 bases). CDR3 length: 16 amino acids. Trimming shortened V by 6 bases and J by 6 bases, and 18 bases separated the two germline ends. Germline V gene lookup returns CDR1 SEHNR and CDR2 FQNEAQ (reference sequence). This CDR3 is CASRVTVAGLNSPLHF. The CDR3 DNA sequence: TGTGCCAGCAGGGTTACGGTGGCAGGGCTTAATTCACCCCTCCACTTT.

This clonotype has a count of ten or more. The chain combines TRBV28 with TRBJ2-7, with D tentatively TRBD1 (5 bases). This CDR3 has 12 residues. V shed 4 bases and J shed 6 bases, with 10 bases lying between them. CDR1 and CDR2 from the germline V gene are MDHEN and SYDVKM. CDR3 bases: TGTGCCAGCAGTTCGACAGTGAGCGAGCAGTACTTC. Its translation is CASSSTVSEQYF. Drawing the rest from reference TRBV28 and TRBJ2-7, the complete variable domain is DVKVTQSSRYLVKRTGEKVFLECVQDMDHENMFWYRQDPGLGLRLIYFSYDVKMKEKGDIPEGYSVSREKKERFSLILESASTNQTSMYLCASSSTVSEQYFGPGTRLTVT.

This clonotype was observed a few times. Being one base from a much bigger clone, this may be a read error. The chain combines TRBV10-2 with TRBJ2-7; D is unclear. Germline V gene lookup returns CDR1 WSHSY and CDR2 SAAADI. CDR3 length: 14 amino acids. V was clipped by 3 bases and J by 2 bases, with 11 bases between them. In nucleotides, the CDR3 is TGCGCCAGCAGTGAAAACAGTTTCCCCTACGAGCAGTACTTC. Protein sequence: CASSENSFPYEQYF.

The V call is TRBV9, the J call TRBJ1-5; D gene ambiguous. Germline V gene sequence: CDR1 SGDLS, CDR2 YYNGEE. Trimming stripped 4 bases from V and 1 base from J, with 12 bases between. This CDR3 is built from 15 residues. The CDR3 bases are TGTGCCAGCAGCCCCGGGGAATCGAGCAATCAGCCCCAGCATTTT. It is translated as CASSPGESSNQPQHF.

In DNA, the CDR3 is TGTGCCAGCAGTTATGGGACGGATAACACCGGGGAGCTGTTTTTT. This encodes CASSYGTDNTGELFF. The chain combines TRBV6-2 or TRBV6-3 with TRBJ2-2; TRBD1 or TRBD2 may be the D gene (5 bases each). Germline values: CDR1 MNHEY, CDR2 SVGEGT. This CDR3 is 15 amino acids long. V lost 3 bases to trimming and J lost 2 bases, with 10 bases between them.

This clonotype occurred a few times. The V gene is TRBV6-6, the J gene TRBJ2-2; 8 nucleotides agree with TRBD1. Germline V gives CDR1 MNHNY, CDR2 SVGAGI (reference sequence). This CDR3 region has 16 residues. V shed 4 bases, J shed 4 bases, and the junction held 8 bases outside the gene matches. This chain's CDR3 is CASSFGQGGSTGELFF. The CDR3 DNA is TGTGCCAGCAGTTTCGGACAGGGTGGGAGCACCGGGGAGCTGTTTTTT.